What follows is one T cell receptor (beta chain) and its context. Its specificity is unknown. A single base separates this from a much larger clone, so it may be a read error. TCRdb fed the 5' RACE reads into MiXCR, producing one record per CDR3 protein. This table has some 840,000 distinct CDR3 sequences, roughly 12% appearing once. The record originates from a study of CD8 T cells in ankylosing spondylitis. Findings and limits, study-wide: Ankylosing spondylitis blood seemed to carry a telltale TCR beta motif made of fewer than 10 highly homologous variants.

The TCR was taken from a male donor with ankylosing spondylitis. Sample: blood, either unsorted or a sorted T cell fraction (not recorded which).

This chain's CDR3 is CTSTLMYTEAFF. In nucleotides, the CDR3 is TGTACCAGCACTCTGATGTACACTGAAGCTTTCTTT. The chain couples TRBV12-3 or TRBV12-4 to TRBJ1-1; D not certain. There are 12 residues in the CDR3.